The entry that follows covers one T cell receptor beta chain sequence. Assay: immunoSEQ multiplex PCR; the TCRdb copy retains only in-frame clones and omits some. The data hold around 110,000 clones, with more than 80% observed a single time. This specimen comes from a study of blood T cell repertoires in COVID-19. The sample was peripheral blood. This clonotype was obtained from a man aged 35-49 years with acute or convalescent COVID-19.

The CDR3 DNA reads as TGCGCCAGCAGCTTGGTGGTAGCGAACCATGGCTACACCTTC. Amino acids: CASSLVVANHGYTF. The chain couples TRBV5-1 to TRBJ1-2; D not resolved. V lost 0 bases and J lost 6, with 12 bases in between. The CDR3 contains 14 residues. Per the germline V gene, CDR1 is SGHRS and CDR2 is YFSETQ. Full variable domain (outside the CDR3, taken from reference TRBV5-1 and TRBJ1-2): KAGVTQTPRYLIKTRGQQVTLSCSPISGHRSVSWYQQTPGQGLQFLFEYFSETQRNKGNFPGRFSGRQFSNSRSEMNVSTLELGDSALYLCASSLVVANHGYTFGSGTRLTVV.